What follows is one TCR beta chain and its context. Unique molecular identifiers were carried by the TCR beta cDNA libraries. TCRdb independently ran MiXCR on the PCR reads; one entry per CDR3 protein. Here the sample spans some 890,000 distinct CDR3 sequences, about 50% being singletons. The data belong to a study of post-analysis software for immune sequencing data. The source is a girl between 10 and 17 years old with multiple sclerosis. The sequencing sample was made of blood.

The CDR3 DNA sequence: TGCAGTGCTAGAGAGGGGGGGAACTATGGCTACACCTTC. Protein product: CSAREGGNYGYTF. The gene calls are TRBV20-1 and TRBJ1-2, with a possible D match to TRBD1 (5 bases). From germline, CDR1 is DFQATT and CDR2 SNEGSKA (reference sequence). The CDR3 totals 13 residues. V gave up 0 bases and J gave up 2 bases, with 7 bases separating them.